Below, 14 T cell receptor beta chains from the same sample are listed, as sequenced in a study of T cell clones after liver transplantation. This table comes from immunoSEQ multiplex PCR, and its TCRdb copy is limited to in-frame clones, with some not included. The data contain tens of thousands of clones, 70% to 85% of them singletons. The sequencing here drew on CD4+ T cells from blood, taken 45 to 46 months after liver transplant. These receptors all stem from a human patient who received a liver transplant. Some T cells could come from the graft donor.

The chain has TRBV19 and TRBJ1-2, with D hard to call. The CDR3 extends over 14 amino acids. Per germline, CDR1 LNHDA and CDR2 SQIVND (reference sequence). Trimming stripped 1 base from V and 3 bases from J, with 9 bases between. The CDR3 sequence is CASSIGGMDYGYTF. CDR3 DNA: TGTGCCAGTAGTATAGGTGGGATGGACTATGGCTACACCTTC.

The chain employs TRBV28 and TRBJ2-2, with 9 bases lining up with TRBD2. V gave up 5 bases and J gave up 1 base; unmatched junction bases: 2. Germline assignment: CDR1 MDHEN and CDR2 SYDVKM. The CDR3 is 15 residues long. Written as DNA, the CDR3 is TGTGCCAGCAGTAGGACTAGCGAGAACACCGGGGAGCTGTTTTTT. Protein sequence: CASSRTSENTGELFF.

CDR3 nucleotide sequence: TGTGCCAGCAGCTTATCGGACGGTGTAGCCGGTACGCAGTATTTT. It is translated as CASSLSDGVAGTQYF. The chain combines TRBV11-2 with TRBJ2-3; D not resolved. The V and J ends lost 2 bases and 8 bases respectively, with 17 bases between them. CDR1 is SGHAT, CDR2 FQNNGV, per germline. The CDR3 spans 15 residues. Supplemented by reference TRBV11-2 and TRBJ2-3, the full variable domain reads EAGVAQSPRYKIIEKRQSVAFWCNPISGHATLYWYQQILGQGPKLLIQFQNNGVVDDSQLPKDRFSAERLKGVDSTLKIQPAKLEDSAVYLCASSLSDGVAGTQYFGPGTRLTVL.

This clone was detected once. The chain employs TRBV7-9 and TRBJ2-7; D remains ambiguous. The ends were cut back, 5 bases at V and 4 bases at J, with 9 bases in the middle. CDR3 length: 12 amino acids. The germline V gene has CDR1 SEHNR and CDR2 FQNEAQ (reference sequence). CDR3 sequence: CASSPARYEQYF. As DNA, the CDR3 is TGTGCCAGCAGCCCCGCTCGGTACGAGCAGTACTTC. Complete variable domain (other parts from reference TRBV7-9 and TRBJ2-7): DTGVSQNPRHKITKRGQNVTFRCDPISEHNRLYWYRQTLGQGPEFLTYFQNEAQLEKSRLLSDRFSAERPKGSFSTLEIQRTEQGDSAMYLCASSPARYEQYFGPGTRLTVT.

This clone was recorded at least ten times. V and J are TRBV11-2 and TRBJ2-7; D gene uncertain. The CDR3 contains 12 residues. Trimming cost V 5 bases and J 7 bases, with 12 bases left between them. The germline CDR1 and CDR2 sequences are SGHAT and FQNNGV. CDR3: CASSAVRREQYF. The DNA of the CDR3 is TGTGCCAGCAGCGCTGTTCGTCGGGAGCAGTACTTC. The full variable domain, in which reference TRBV11-2 and TRBJ2-7 provide the parts outside the CDR3, is EAGVAQSPRYKIIEKRQSVAFWCNPISGHATLYWYQQILGQGPKLLIQFQNNGVVDDSQLPKDRFSAERLKGVDSTLKIQPAKLEDSAVYLCASSAVRREQYFGPGTRLTVT.

The chain joins TRBV2 to TRBJ2-3; D assignment may be TRBD1 or TRBD2 (5 bases each). Between the trimmed V and J ends, which lost 6 bases and 1 base, there was a span of 11 bases. The germline gives CDR1 SNHLY, CDR2 FYNNEI. This CDR3 is 14 amino acids long. The CDR3 reads CASRKGTRTDTQYF. CDR3 nucleotides: TGTGCCAGCAGGAAGGGGACCCGCACAGATACGCAGTATTTT.

The chain combines TRBV5-1 with TRBJ2-1; 9 positions agree with TRBD2. The CDR3 extends over 16 amino acids. Germline V gives CDR1 SGHRS, CDR2 YFSETQ. The trim removed 2 bases at V and 0 bases at J, leaving 3 bases unmatched. This chain's CDR3 is CASSLSGGYSYNEQFF. CDR3 sequence (DNA): TGCGCCAGCAGCTTAAGCGGGGGGTACTCCTACAATGAGCAGTTCTTC. Full variable domain (rest looked up from reference TRBV5-1 and TRBJ2-1): KAGVTQTPRYLIKTRGQQVTLSCSPISGHRSVSWYQQTPGQGLQFLFEYFSETQRNKGNFPGRFSGRQFSNSRSEMNVSTLELGDSALYLCASSLSGGYSYNEQFFGPGTRLTVL.

V is TRBV6-6 and J is TRBJ1-2, with 8 bases fitting TRBD1. The V and J ends lost 5 bases and 2 bases, in that order; junction bases with no gene match: 7. Germline V gene sequence: CDR1 MNHNY, CDR2 SVGAGI (reference sequence). The CDR3 has 15 amino acids. Here the CDR3 reads CASSKDRGPNYGYTF. CDR3 bases: TGTGCCAGCAGTAAAGACAGGGGCCCAAACTATGGCTACACCTTC.

The chain uses TRBV7-9 and TRBJ2-7; unclear D gene. The V gene's germline CDR1 is SEHNR and CDR2 FQNEAQ (reference sequence). The CDR3 loop spans 12 amino acids. V lost 3 bases to trimming and J lost 5 bases, with 8 bases between them. The chain's CDR3 is CASSFHVDEQYF. The CDR3, as DNA: TGTGCCAGCAGCTTCCATGTCGACGAGCAGTACTTC.

This rearrangement joins TRBV4-1 to TRBJ1-3; D not resolved. This CDR3 contains 15 residues. Germline loops: CDR1 MGHRA, CDR2 YSYEKL. V shed 2 bases and J shed 8 bases, with 16 bases lying between them. The CDR3 region has the DNA TGCGCCAGCAGCCAATTTGGGCTCCCGTCGGACACCATATATTTT. Encoded protein: CASSQFGLPSDTIYF.

The CDR3: CASSDPGQGAPVSGEKLFF. CDR3 nucleotide sequence: TGTGCCAGCAGCGACCCGGGACAGGGGGCGCCGGTATCCGGTGAAAAACTGTTTTTT. J is TRBJ1-4 and V is TRBV7-9; 12 positions agree with TRBD1. J lost 7 bases, V lost 5 bases, and 17 bases had no gene match. The CDR3 consists of 19 residues. Germline values: CDR1 SEHNR, CDR2 FQNEAQ (reference sequence).

The V and J genes are TRBV18 and TRBJ1-1; 9 bases are a match to TRBD1. CDR3 size: 13 residues. V shed 4 bases and J 8 bases; nucleotides not matched to a gene: 5. Per germline, CDR1 KGHSH and CDR2 LQKENI. CDR3 in amino acids: CASSLDRGGEAFF. The CDR3 DNA reads TGTGCCAGCTCACTTGACAGGGGGGGCGAAGCTTTCTTT. The whole variable domain, remainder taken from reference TRBV18 and TRBJ1-1, is NAGVMQNPRHLVRRRGQEARLRCSPMKGHSHVYWYRQLPEEGLKFMVYLQKENIIDESGMPKERFSAEFPKEGPSILRIQQVVRGDSAAYFCASSLDRGGEAFFGQGTRLTVV.

The CDR3 reads CASRRGTSGGDTQYF. CDR3 DNA sequence: TGTGCCAGCAGAAGAGGCACTAGCGGGGGAGATACGCAGTATTTT. This rearrangement joins TRBV7-2 to TRBJ2-3; 11 nucleotides agree with TRBD2. The J segment lost 5 bases and the V segment lost 6 bases, leaving 7 bases of the junction unmatched. This CDR3 region has 15 residues. Germline V gives CDR1 SGHTA, CDR2 FQGNSA.

CDR3: CASSAGTGNSGANVLTF. In DNA form, the CDR3 reads TGTGCCAGCTCAGCCGGGACAGGGAACAGTGGGGCCAACGTCCTGACTTTC. J is TRBJ2-6 and V is TRBV18, with 9 bases matching TRBD1. This CDR3 spans 17 amino acids. CDR1 and CDR2 (germline): KGHSH, LQKENI. V gave up 5 bases and J gave up 3 bases; unmatched junction bases: 8.